The TCR beta chain under discussion was sequenced for a study of vaccination and CD4 T cells after COVID-19. Study-wide context: Post-COVID specimens were obtained a median 101 days after diagnosis (range 35 to 161). The authors gave control cultures a CEFX pool, an HIV-1 Nef pool, or no peptide.

Sequencing of the DNA from cultured CD4+ T cells was carried out with the Oncomine TCR Beta short-read assay. TCRdb reprocessed the PCR reads via MiXCR and lists one record per CDR3 protein. The top ten clones hold about 8.1% of a sample with some 10,000 distinct CDR3 sequences, under 80% of them seen once. Sample treatment: approximately nine-day PBMC culture with coronavirus spike peptide pools or control peptides (ViraFEST assay). Germline assignment: CDR1 GTSNPN and CDR2 SVGIG (reference sequence). CDR3 length: 13 residues. V lost 4 bases to trimming and J lost 4 bases, with 13 bases between them. In this sample, this clonotype is medium-sized (0.01 to 0.1%). Antigen: not known.

Specimen: CD4+ T cells from blood, cultured in vitro. This clonotype was obtained from a human donor who had recovered from COVID-19. The chain is built from TRBV30 and TRBJ1-2; D perhaps matches TRBD1 (6 bases). CDR3 bases: TGTGCCTGGACGGTCAAACAGGGCTATGGCTACACCTTC. It is translated as CAWTVKQGYGYTF.